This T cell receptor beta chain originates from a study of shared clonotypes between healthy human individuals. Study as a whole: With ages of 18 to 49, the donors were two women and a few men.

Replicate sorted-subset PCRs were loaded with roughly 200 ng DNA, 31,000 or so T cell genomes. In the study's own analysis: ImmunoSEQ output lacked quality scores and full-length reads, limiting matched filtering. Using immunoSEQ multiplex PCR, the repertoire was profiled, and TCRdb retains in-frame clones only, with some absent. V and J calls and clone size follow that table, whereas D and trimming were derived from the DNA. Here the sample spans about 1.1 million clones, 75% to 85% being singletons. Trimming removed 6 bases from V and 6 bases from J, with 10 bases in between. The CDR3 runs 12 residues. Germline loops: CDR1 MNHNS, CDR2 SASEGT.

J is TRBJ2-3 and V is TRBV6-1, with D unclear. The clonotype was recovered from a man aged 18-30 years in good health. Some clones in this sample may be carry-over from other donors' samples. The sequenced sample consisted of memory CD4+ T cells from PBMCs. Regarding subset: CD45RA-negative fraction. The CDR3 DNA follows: TGTGCCAGCAGACCTCAAGCGGATACGCAGTATTTT. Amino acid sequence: CASRPQADTQYF.